This T cell receptor (beta chain) was identified in a study of T-cell memory formation after mild COVID-19 (dated by TCRdb to about 2021). About the investigation overall: TCR sequence clusters from the two donors were largely donor specific. T-cell clones expanding and contracting after mild COVID-19 in two donors were tracked by longitudinal TCRalpha and TCRbeta repertoire sequencing. Two young, previously healthy adult volunteers, one female and one male, were included in the cohort. Broader findings and caveats from the paper: Contracting CD4+ clones turned up mainly in the CM and EM memory subsets, whereas EMRA was where CD8+ clones were enriched. Clones contracting from day 15 to 85 had balanced CD4/CD8 phenotypes, while a second wave expanding from day 15 to 37 was biased towards CD4+. Some responding clones were found in pre-infection memory, which suggests that pre-existing cross-reactive memory T cells took part in the SARS-CoV-2 response. Whether the second-wave clones peaking on day 37 were SARS-CoV-2 specific was not confirmed. The study included only a couple of mild cases, and larger cohorts that include severe cases with pre-infection samples were judged to be necessary.

This sample was sequenced with an Illumina NovaSeq 6000. TCRalpha and TCRbeta cDNA libraries were constructed by 5'RACE with constant-segment primers, with sample barcodes and unique molecular identifiers being introduced. Trizol reagent was used to extract RNA from every sample. Library amplification was performed in two PCR steps, and a second sample barcode and Illumina TruSeq adapters were introduced in the second step. The libraries were sequenced on an Illumina NovaSeq using 2 x 150 bp paired-end reads. The source study handled its data this way. Reads were demultiplexed and collapsed into UMI-guided consensus sequences with migec v1.2.7. With mixcr v2.1.11, UMI consensuses were aligned to TRA and TRB V and J templates and assembled into clonotypes. A clonotype was counted as expanded or contracted only if both edgeR and NoisET called the change significant, with noise models trained on biological replicates. For edgeR calls, the thresholds were a false discovery rate-adjusted p below 0.01 and a log2 fold-change of 1. As an exploratory analysis of dynamics, PCA with hierarchical clustering was applied to max-normalized trajectories of the 1000 most abundant clonotypes. Separately sequenced CD4+ and CD8+ repertoires were used to assign a CD4 or CD8 phenotype to each responding clone. The public reads were reanalyzed by TCRdb: fastp trimming at Q25, MiXCR alignment, in-frame beta chains only. Rows are combined by CDR3 protein, so each entry shows the most common genes and DNA. The V and J calls here are based on TCRdb, not the publication. Counted in this sample were 220,000 or so distinct CDR3 sequences; 9.5% to 10% of them appeared once. 3% to 4% of the sample is held by the ten biggest clonotypes.

Note on this clonotype: Its antigen has not been determined. Base quality data are lacking; no much larger clone is found one base away.

PBMCs were isolated by Ficoll-Paque density gradient centrifugation. This TCR was recovered from a man younger than 35 who had mild COVID-19 (a few samples of this study predate the infection). The sample titles of this study are shuffled in the database, so cell type and time point are left out; the donor was told from shared clones. The sample consisted of PBMCs or a T cell subset sorted from them (not recorded which).

The CDR3 is CASGRGSSPLHF. The DNA sequence is as follows: TGTGCCAGCGGCAGGGGTAGTTCACCCCTCCACTTT. The chain is encoded by TRBV6-5 joined to TRBJ1-6, with TRBD1 tentatively as D gene (6 bases match). Trimming costs V 8 bases and J 9 bases, and their ends lie 11 bases apart. CDR1 MNHEY and CDR2 SVGAGI are derived from the germline V gene. From cysteine to phenylalanine, the CDR3 is 12 amino acids long. Just the 36-base CDR3 DNA is kept, in frame starting at base 1.